The TCR beta chain under discussion was sequenced for a study of PD-L1 blockade in urothelial cancer. Some clones are missing from TCRdb's copy, which holds only in-frame ones; the method was immunoSEQ multiplex PCR. Among roughly 2,500 clones listed, 33% were seen once. Trimming took 4 bases from V and 1 from J; bases not matched to a gene: 5. CDR1 is MGHDK and CDR2 is SYGVNS in the germline V gene. The CDR3 has 15 residues. Sequencing was performed on tumor tissue, taken before atezolizumab (anti-PD-L1) treatment. This chain joins TRBV25-1 and TRBJ1-1; 8 nucleotides agree with TRBD1. The source of this sequence is a man between 70 and 80 years old with urothelial cancer. CDR3 amino acids: CASSVAGGANTEAFF. The CDR3 nucleotides read TGTGCCAGCAGTGTAGCAGGGGGCGCGAACACTGAAGCTTTCTTT.